Listed below are T cell receptor beta chains from one sample, sequenced in a study of cytomegalovirus exposure and HLA in healthy donors. Measured with immunoSEQ multiplex PCR; TCRdb has only the in-frame clones, and not every one. The sample has around 120,000 clones; about 83% are singletons. The source material was PBMCs. The source is a girl aged 2 to 10 in good health and CMV-seronegative. Each CDR3 is given with its conserved first and last residue.

V gene: TRBV30; CDR3 protein: CAWSKGQGNLVLNEQFF
V gene: TRBV6-4; CDR3 protein: CASSERAGTGNSPLHF
V gene: TRBV7-3; CDR3 protein: CASSGRGTQGYNEQFF
V gene: TRBV5-1; CDR3 protein: CASSLEAGVRTDTQYF
V gene: TRBV5-4; CDR3 protein: CAISGGSYNEQFF
V gene: TRBV11-2; CDR3 protein: CASSPPRGSGSYEQYF
V gene: TRBV30; CDR3 protein: CAWSTTREQYF
V gene: TRBV29-1; CDR3 protein: CSGASGGAGELFF
V gene: TRBV5-6; CDR3 protein: CASSARDRGEKLFF
V gene: TRBV19; CDR3 protein: CASSISQGVTEAFF
V gene: TRBV5-1; CDR3 protein: CASSTTSGAIQETQYF
V gene: TRBV7-2; CDR3 protein: CASSLRLNEKLFF
V gene: TRBV5-1; CDR3 protein: CASSLAVAGGNTGELFF
V gene: TRBV19; CDR3 protein: CATQNRGSGNTIYF
V gene: TRBV28; CDR3 protein: CASSRQGGTGELFF
V gene: TRBV19; CDR3 protein: CASAPLGTALDEQFF
V gene: TRBV27; CDR3 protein: CASSRQGPYEQYF
V gene: TRBV19; CDR3 protein: CASSLAGESYEQYF
V gene: TRBV27; CDR3 protein: CASRSAGTGGAGYTF
V gene: TRBV27; CDR3 protein: CASSKGQGAREQYF
V gene: TRBV2; CDR3 protein: CASSEDLARDTEAFF
V gene: TRBV11-2; CDR3 protein: CASSFILAGYTYEQYF
V gene: TRBV28; CDR3 protein: CAGRGGNTEAFF
V gene: TRBV30; CDR3 protein: CAWSNRGNGQPQHF
V gene: TRBV27; CDR3 protein: CASSLYPGGNQPQHF
V gene: TRBV19; CDR3 protein: CASKQVASGVPGEQYF
V gene: TRBV6-1; CDR3 protein: CASSVISGNTGELFF
V gene: TRBV28; CDR3 protein: CASSLVQENTEAFF
V gene: TRBV2; CDR3 protein: CASSPTGLSTGGNTIYF
V gene: TRBV19; CDR3 protein: CASSMGGGSYEQYF
V gene: TRBV30; CDR3 protein: CAWRTGQTTNEKLFF
V gene: TRBV11-2; CDR3 protein: CASTWGREQFF
V gene: TRBV28; CDR3 protein: CASSLLGALTGNTIYF